This T cell receptor beta chain was sequenced in a study of a mutant IDH1 vaccine in newly diagnosed glioma. The wider study: There were approximately 62% males and around 40% females among treated patients, whose mean age was about 41 years. Before enrollment, patients got radiotherapy alone, temozolomide alone, or mostly the combination. Study-level points and caveats: In about 93% of patients, immune responses induced by the vaccine occurred.

Time point denoted: baseline, week 1 (first vaccination visit). Treatment in this sample: pre-vaccination baseline after standard-of-care therapy. The germline V and J ends were trimmed by 1 base and 9 bases, with 13 bases remaining between them. CDR1 SGHNT and CDR2 YYREEE come from the germline V gene (reference sequence). The CDR3 loop spans 13 amino acids. This table comes from immunoSEQ multiplex PCR, and its TCRdb copy is limited to in-frame clones, with some not included. Of 50,000 to 75,000 clones in the sample, 75% to 95% were seen once. Remarks on this clone: Its antigen is unidentified.

This TCR was sampled from a man in his fifties or sixties with glioma. Sequencing was performed on PBMCs, taken from a glioma patient treated with radiotherapy, temozolomide or both. This chain uses TRBV5-4 with TRBJ2-5; possibly TRBD1 for D (5 bases). The CDR3: CASSLWQGESQYF. DNA for the CDR3: TGTGCCAGCAGCTTGTGGCAGGGTGAATCCCAGTACTTC.